These 21 T cell receptor beta chains originate from one sample sequenced in a study of identifying expanded T cells in peripheral blood. Generated by immunoSEQ multiplex PCR, the TCRdb table keeps only in-frame clones and is missing some. Here the sample spans some 72,000 clones, under 90% being singletons. Sequencing used blood. The source of these receptors is a person aged 18-69 years in good health.

The chain recombines TRBV11-2 with TRBJ2-3; D is possibly TRBD2 (6 bases). The CDR3 consists of 15 residues. V was trimmed by 5 bases and J by 0 bases, leaving 12 bases between them. CDR1 is SGHAT and CDR2 is FQNNGV in the germline V gene. The CDR3 protein is CASSSSGLSTDTQYF. The CDR3 DNA sequence: TGTGCCAGCAGCAGCTCGGGACTCAGCACAGATACGCAGTATTTT.

The chain joins TRBV21-1 to TRBJ1-5. TRBV21-1 is termed a pseudogene. CDR3 size: 10 residues. This CDR3 reads CASSNQPQHF. In DNA, the CDR3 is TGTGCCAGCAGCAATCAGCCCCAGCATTTT.

The CDR3 is CASSSTSGGWDTQYF. CDR3 coding DNA: TGCGCCAGCAGCTCTACTAGCGGGGGCTGGGATACGCAGTATTTT. This chain links TRBV5-1 with TRBJ2-3, with TRBD2 matching 11 bases. Looked up from germline, CDR1 is SGHRS and CDR2 is YFSETQ. The CDR3 runs to 15 residues. V gave up 3 bases and J gave up 6 bases; unmatched junction bases: 6.

The chain combines TRBV30 with TRBJ2-7; D might be TRBD1 or TRBD2, each matching 5 bases. Trimming cost V 1 base and J 11 bases, with 12 bases left between them. CDR3 length: 11 amino acids. The germline V gene encodes CDR1 GTSNPN and CDR2 SVGIG (reference sequence). The CDR3 sequence is CAWSDGAVEYF. In DNA, the CDR3 is TGTGCCTGGAGTGACGGGGCAGTGGAGTACTTC.

The chain employs TRBV21-1 and TRBJ2-2; TRBD2 is taken as the D call from the table, unchecked against the DNA. TRBV21-1 represents a pseudogene. The length of the CDR3 is 15 residues. This CDR3 reads CASSKFPRDTGELFF. The CDR3 DNA follows: TGTGCCAGCAGCAAGTTTCCGAGAGACACCGGGGAGCTGTTTTTT.

The chain employs TRBV6-5 and TRBJ2-7, with 8 bases matching TRBD1. J lost 2 bases, V lost 4 bases, and 4 bases had no gene match. The CDR3 loop spans 14 amino acids. Germline-derived CDR1 and CDR2 are MNHEY and SVGAGI. DNA of the CDR3: TGTGCCAGCAGTTTCGGGACAGGCCCCTACGAGCAGTACTTC. Its translation: CASSFGTGPYEQYF.

This chain joins TRBV7-9 and TRBJ1-1; D ambiguous. Between the trimmed V and J ends, which lost 4 bases and 6 bases, there was a span of 6 bases. CDR3 length: 11 residues. CDR1 SEHNR and CDR2 FQNEAQ come from the germline V gene (reference sequence). The CDR3: CASSSGSEAFF. The CDR3 DNA reads TGTGCCAGCAGCTCCGGCTCTGAAGCTTTCTTT.

V and J are TRBV6-5 and TRBJ1-1; D is unresolved. The CDR3 extends over 13 amino acids. Trimming shortened V by 2 bases and J by 7 bases, and 11 bases separated the two germline ends. Germline CDR1 MNHEY, CDR2 SVGAGI. CDR3 sequence (DNA): TGTGCCAGCAGTTACAATCCAGAGGGTGAAGCTTTCTTT. This encodes CASSYNPEGEAFF.

J is TRBJ2-1 and V is TRBV11-2; 7 bases line up with TRBD2. Germline V gene lookup returns CDR1 SGHAT and CDR2 FQNNGV. Trimming cost V 0 bases and J 13 bases; bases outside gene matches: 3. The CDR3 runs to 12 residues. The CDR3: CASSLDPGGQFF. CDR3 sequence (DNA): TGTGCCAGCAGCTTAGATCCGGGGGGACAGTTCTTC.

The gene calls are TRBV10-1 and TRBJ2-2; D unresolved. The CDR3 extends over 17 amino acids. Germline values: CDR1 WNHNN, CDR2 SYGVQD (reference sequence). Between the trimmed V and J ends, which lost 2 bases and 3 bases, there was a span of 16 bases. The CDR3 sequence: CASSEIDGRSDTGELFF. CDR3 sequence (DNA): TGCGCCAGCAGTGAGATAGATGGTAGGAGTGACACCGGGGAGCTGTTTTTT.

The rearrangement joins TRBV18 to TRBJ1-1; 8 bases align to TRBD1. Germline CDR1 is KGHSH and CDR2 is LQKENI. The V gene end was trimmed by 3 bases and the J gene end by 0 bases; junction bases not matched to a gene: 3. This CDR3 comprises 15 residues. As DNA, the CDR3 is TGTGCCAGCTCACCCCGGACAGGGATGAACACTGAAGCTTTCTTT. Translating gives CASSPRTGMNTEAFF. The full variable domain, rest sourced from reference TRBV18 and TRBJ1-1, is NAGVMQNPRHLVRRRGQEARLRCSPMKGHSHVYWYRQLPEEGLKFMVYLQKENIIDESGMPKERFSAEFPKEGPSILRIQQVVRGDSAAYFCASSPRTGMNTEAFFGQGTRLTVV.

The rearrangement joins TRBV7-2 to TRBJ1-2, with a possible D match to TRBD1 (6 bases). Trimming removed 5 bases from V and 5 bases from J, with 12 bases in between. CDR1 is SGHTA and CDR2 is FQGNSA in the germline V gene. This CDR3 comprises 13 residues. The CDR3 coding sequence is TGTGCCAGCAGCCGCCGGGGGCTGTATGGCTACACCTTC. It is translated as CASSRRGLYGYTF.

The CDR3 spells CASSLAISYEQYF. The CDR3 DNA follows: TGTGCCAGCAGCTTGGCTATTTCCTACGAGCAGTACTTC. V gene TRBV5-6 combines with J gene TRBJ2-7; no clear D gene. CDR3 length equals 13 residues. CDR1 and CDR2 from the germline V gene are SGHDT and YYEEEE. Trimming took off 0 bases at V and 1 base at J, with 5 bases between the two ends.

V usage is TRBV7-8 and J usage is TRBJ2-7; 9 nucleotides agree with TRBD1. V dropped 2 bases and J dropped 2; count of bases not matched to a gene: 13. Germline CDR1 reads SGHVS; CDR2 reads FQNEAQ. CDR3 size: 18 residues. CDR3 sequence reads: CASSLLFGDRVDTYEQYF. In nucleotides, the CDR3 is TGTGCCAGCAGCTTACTGTTTGGGGACAGGGTGGACACCTACGAGCAGTACTTC.

This chain uses TRBV6-1 with TRBJ2-1, with 13 nucleotides matching TRBD2. Germline-derived CDR1 and CDR2 are MNHNS and SASEGT. With V trimmed by 6 bases and J by 4 bases, 3 bases remained unmatched. The CDR3 has 15 residues. CDR3: CASSPGLAGYNEQFF. The DNA for the CDR3 is TGTGCCAGCAGCCCGGGACTAGCGGGATACAATGAGCAGTTCTTC.

The genes are TRBV28 and TRBJ2-7; D tentatively fits TRBD1 or TRBD2 (5 bases each). Germline V lookup: CDR1 MDHEN, CDR2 SYDVKM. V lost 5 bases to trimming and J lost 0 bases, with 11 bases between them. The CDR3 has 14 amino acids. CDR3 DNA sequence: TGTGCCAGCAGTCAACCCGGGACCTCCTACGAGCAGTACTTC. Its translation is CASSQPGTSYEQYF.

The rearrangement links TRBV2 to TRBJ2-7; 8 bases map to TRBD2. J lost 3 bases, V lost 6 bases, and 7 bases had no gene match. CDR1 and CDR2 from the germline V gene are SNHLY and FYNNEI. CDR3 length equals 14 residues. The CDR3 nucleotides read TGTGCCAGCAGCGTACCCGGGACTAGCTACGAGCAGTACTTC. It specifies CASSVPGTSYEQYF.

The rearrangement uses TRBV28 and TRBJ2-2; 11 nucleotides line up with TRBD2. Germline values: CDR1 MDHEN, CDR2 SYDVKM. This CDR3 is 16 amino acids long. V dropped 4 bases and J dropped 6; count of bases not matched to a gene: 7. CDR3 protein: CASSSGLAGSAGELFF. CDR3 nucleotides: TGTGCCAGCAGTTCTGGACTAGCGGGCAGCGCCGGGGAGCTGTTTTTT.

This clone was recorded once. The V gene is TRBV29-1, the J gene TRBJ2-3, with 10 nucleotides matching TRBD2. There are 17 residues in the CDR3. The germline V gene has CDR1 SQVTM and CDR2 ANQGSEA. V was pared by 4 bases and J by 0 bases, with 10 bases of the junction left unmatched. CDR3 nucleotides: TGCAGCGTTGTTAGGAGGACTAGCGGTCCTAGCACAGATACGCAGTATTTT. It translates to CSVVRRTSGPSTDTQYF.

The table lists this clone with a count of one. The gene calls are TRBV7-8 and TRBJ2-2, with D unclear. This CDR3 comprises 15 residues. Trimming removed 5 bases from V and 1 base from J, with 11 bases in between. Germline loops: CDR1 SGHVS, CDR2 FQNEAQ. CDR3 DNA sequence: TGTGCCAGCAGCCGCCTACTCCGGAACACCGGGGAGCTGTTTTTT. Its translation is CASSRLLRNTGELFF.

V and J are TRBV6-5 and TRBJ2-7, with 7 bases aligning to TRBD2. Germline V gene sequence: CDR1 MNHEY, CDR2 SVGAGI. The CDR3 is 15 residues long. The ends lost 0 bases at V and 4 bases at J; junction bases unmatched: 6. DNA for the CDR3: TGTGCCAGCAGTTACTCTGGCGGGAGAACTTACGAGCAGTACTTC. It codes for CASSYSGGRTYEQYF.